This TCR beta chain was profiled in a study of T-cell memory formation after mild COVID-19. V gave up 3 bases and J gave up 5 bases, with 14 bases separating them. The CDR3 is 14 residues long. CDR1 and CDR2 from the germline V gene are ENHRY and SYGVKD. Using its own MiXCR run on the 5' RACE reads, TCRdb lists one record per CDR3 protein. The sample lists 350,000 to 400,000 distinct CDR3 sequences; approximately 14% were seen once. A word on this clonotype: Its matching antigen is unknown.

Findings of the study overall: Memory from before infection featured some responding clones, which suggests cross-reactive memory joined.

The TCR comes from a young man who had mild COVID-19 (a few samples of this study predate the infection). Cell type and time point are not known. V and J are TRBV10-3 and TRBJ2-7; D assignment may be TRBD1 or TRBD2 (5 bases each). What was sequenced was PBMCs or a T cell subset sorted from them (not recorded which). The CDR3 region has the DNA TGTGCCATCAGTGACGTGGATGGGGGAGACGAGCAGTACTTC. This sequence encodes CAISDVDGGDEQYF.